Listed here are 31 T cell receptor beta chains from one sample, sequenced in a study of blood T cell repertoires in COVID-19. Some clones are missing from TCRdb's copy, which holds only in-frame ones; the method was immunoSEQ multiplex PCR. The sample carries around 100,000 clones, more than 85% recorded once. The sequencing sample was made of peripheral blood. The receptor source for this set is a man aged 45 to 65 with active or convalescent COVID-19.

The CDR3 here is CASRRDNYNSPLHF. DNA for the CDR3: TGTGCCAGCCGCCGGGACAACTATAATTCACCCCTCCACTTT. V gene TRBV6-5 combines with J gene TRBJ1-6, with D maybe TRBD1 (6 bases). The length of the CDR3 is 14 residues. Germline assignment: CDR1 MNHEY and CDR2 SVGAGI. V lost 8 bases, J lost 3 bases, and 11 bases lay in between.

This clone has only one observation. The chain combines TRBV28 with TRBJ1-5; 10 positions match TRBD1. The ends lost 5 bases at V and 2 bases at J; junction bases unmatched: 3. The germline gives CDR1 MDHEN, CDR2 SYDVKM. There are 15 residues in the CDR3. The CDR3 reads CASSQGTGGNQPQHF. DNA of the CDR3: TGTGCCAGCAGTCAGGGGACAGGGGGCAATCAGCCCCAGCATTTT.

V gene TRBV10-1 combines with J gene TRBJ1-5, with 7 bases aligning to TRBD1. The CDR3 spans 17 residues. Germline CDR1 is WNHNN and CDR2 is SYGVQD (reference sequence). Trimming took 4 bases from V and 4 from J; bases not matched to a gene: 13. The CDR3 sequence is CASSGRAGGVANQPQHF. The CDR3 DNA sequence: TGCGCCAGCAGTGGTAGGGCAGGGGGTGTTGCGAATCAGCCCCAGCATTTT.

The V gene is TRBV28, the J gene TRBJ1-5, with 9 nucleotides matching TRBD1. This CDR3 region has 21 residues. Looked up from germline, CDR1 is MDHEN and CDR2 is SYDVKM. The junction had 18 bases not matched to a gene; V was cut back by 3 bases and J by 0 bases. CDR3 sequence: CASSFTDSGTGPFYSNQPQHF. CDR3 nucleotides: TGTGCCAGCAGTTTCACAGACTCCGGGACAGGGCCATTTTATAGCAATCAGCCCCAGCATTTT.

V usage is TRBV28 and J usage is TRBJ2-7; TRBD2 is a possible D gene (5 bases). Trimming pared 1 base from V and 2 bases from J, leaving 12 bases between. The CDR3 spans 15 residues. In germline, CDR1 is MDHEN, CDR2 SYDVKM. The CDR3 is CASSLSSGNTYEQYF. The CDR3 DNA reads TGTGCCAGCAGTTTATCTTCCGGGAACACCTACGAGCAGTACTTC.

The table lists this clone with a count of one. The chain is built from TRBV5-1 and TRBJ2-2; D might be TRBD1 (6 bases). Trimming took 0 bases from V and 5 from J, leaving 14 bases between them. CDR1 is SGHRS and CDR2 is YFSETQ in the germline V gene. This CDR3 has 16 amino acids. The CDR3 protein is CASSLGGHELTGELFF. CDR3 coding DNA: TGCGCCAGCAGCTTGGGGGGACATGAATTAACCGGGGAGCTGTTTTTT.

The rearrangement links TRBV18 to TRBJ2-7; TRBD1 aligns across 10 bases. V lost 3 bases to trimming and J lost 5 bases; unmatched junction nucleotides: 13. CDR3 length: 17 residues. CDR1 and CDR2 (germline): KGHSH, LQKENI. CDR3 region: CASSPRLGTGAADEQYF. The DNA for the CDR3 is TGTGCCAGCTCACCTAGGTTGGGGACAGGGGCCGCCGACGAGCAGTACTTC.

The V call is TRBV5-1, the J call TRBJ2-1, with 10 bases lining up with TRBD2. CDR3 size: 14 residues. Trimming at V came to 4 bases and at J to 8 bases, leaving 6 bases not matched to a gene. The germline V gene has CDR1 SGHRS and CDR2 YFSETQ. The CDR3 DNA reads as TGCGCCAGCAGCCCAAGCGGGGGGGTATATGAGCAGTTCTTC. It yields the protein CASSPSGGVYEQFF.

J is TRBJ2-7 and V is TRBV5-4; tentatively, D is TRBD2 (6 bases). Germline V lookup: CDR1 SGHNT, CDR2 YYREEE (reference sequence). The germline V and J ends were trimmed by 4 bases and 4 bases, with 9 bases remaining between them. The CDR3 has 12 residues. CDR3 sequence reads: CASSQGGYEQYF. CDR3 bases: TGTGCCAGCAGCCAGGGAGGTTACGAGCAGTACTTC.

CDR3 in amino acids: CASSEQASLAKNIQYF. CDR3 coding DNA: TGTGCCAGCAGCGAACAGGCGTCTCTAGCCAAAAACATTCAGTACTTC. This chain uses TRBV7-9 with TRBJ2-4, with D possibly being TRBD1 (5 bases). The CDR3 runs 16 residues. V was clipped by 5 bases and J by 0 bases, with 14 bases between them. Per the germline V gene, CDR1 is SEHNR and CDR2 is FQNEAQ (reference sequence).

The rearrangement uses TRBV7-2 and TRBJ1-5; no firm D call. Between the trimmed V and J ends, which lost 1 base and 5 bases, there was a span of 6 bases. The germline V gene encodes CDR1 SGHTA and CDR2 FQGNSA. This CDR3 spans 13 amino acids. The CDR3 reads CASSLGTYQPQHF. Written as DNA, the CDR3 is TGTGCCAGCAGCTTAGGCACTTATCAGCCCCAGCATTTT. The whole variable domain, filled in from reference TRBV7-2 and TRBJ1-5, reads GAGVSQSPSNKVTEKGKDVELRCDPISGHTALYWYRQSLGQGLEFLIYFQGNSAPDKSGLPSDRFSAERTGGSVSTLTIQRTQQEDSAVYLCASSLGTYQPQHFGDGTRLSIL.

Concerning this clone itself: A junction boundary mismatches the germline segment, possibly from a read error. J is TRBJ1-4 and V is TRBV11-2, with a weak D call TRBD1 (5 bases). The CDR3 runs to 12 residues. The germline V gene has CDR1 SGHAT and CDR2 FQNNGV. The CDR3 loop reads CASSPVQGQVSF. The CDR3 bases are TGTGCCAGCAGTCCAGTCCAGGGTCAAGTATCTTTT.

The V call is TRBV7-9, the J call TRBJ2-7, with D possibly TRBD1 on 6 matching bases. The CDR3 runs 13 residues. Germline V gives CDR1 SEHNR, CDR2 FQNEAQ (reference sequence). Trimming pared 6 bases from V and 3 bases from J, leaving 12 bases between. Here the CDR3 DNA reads TGTGCCAGCAGGGGGACATATTTCTACGAGCAGTACTTC. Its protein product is CASRGTYFYEQYF.

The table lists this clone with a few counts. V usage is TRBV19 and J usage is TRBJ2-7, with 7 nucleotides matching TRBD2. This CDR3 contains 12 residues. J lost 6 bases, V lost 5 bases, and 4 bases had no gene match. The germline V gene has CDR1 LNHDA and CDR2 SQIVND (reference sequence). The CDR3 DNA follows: TGTGCCAGTAGTGGATGGGAGGGCGAGCAGTACGTC. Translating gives CASSGWEGEQYV.

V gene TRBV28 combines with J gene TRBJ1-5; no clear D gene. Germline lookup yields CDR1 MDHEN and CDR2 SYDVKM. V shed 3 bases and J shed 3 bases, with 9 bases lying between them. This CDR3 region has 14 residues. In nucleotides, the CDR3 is TGTGCCAGCAGTTTTCAACGGTACAATCAGCCCCAGCATTTT. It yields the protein CASSFQRYNQPQHF.

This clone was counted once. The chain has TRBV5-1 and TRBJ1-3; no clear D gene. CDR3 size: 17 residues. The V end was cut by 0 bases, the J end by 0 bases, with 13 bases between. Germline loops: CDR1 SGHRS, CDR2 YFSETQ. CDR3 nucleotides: TGCGCCAGCAGCTTGGTCCCCCTGGGGAGCTCTGGAAACACCATATATTTT. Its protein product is CASSLVPLGSSGNTIYF. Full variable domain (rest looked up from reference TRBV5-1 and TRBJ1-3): KAGVTQTPRYLIKTRGQQVTLSCSPISGHRSVSWYQQTPGQGLQFLFEYFSETQRNKGNFPGRFSGRQFSNSRSEMNVSTLELGDSALYLCASSLVPLGSSGNTIYFGEGSWLTVV.

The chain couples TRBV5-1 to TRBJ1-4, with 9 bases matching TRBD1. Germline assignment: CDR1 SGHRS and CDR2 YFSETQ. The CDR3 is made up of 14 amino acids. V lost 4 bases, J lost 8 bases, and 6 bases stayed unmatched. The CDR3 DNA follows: TGCGCCAGCAGCCCACAGGGGGCCCGGGAAAAACTGTTTTTT. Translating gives CASSPQGAREKLFF. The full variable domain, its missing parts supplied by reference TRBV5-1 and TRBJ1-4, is KAGVTQTPRYLIKTRGQQVTLSCSPISGHRSVSWYQQTPGQGLQFLFEYFSETQRNKGNFPGRFSGRQFSNSRSEMNVSTLELGDSALYLCASSPQGAREKLFFGSGTQLSVL.

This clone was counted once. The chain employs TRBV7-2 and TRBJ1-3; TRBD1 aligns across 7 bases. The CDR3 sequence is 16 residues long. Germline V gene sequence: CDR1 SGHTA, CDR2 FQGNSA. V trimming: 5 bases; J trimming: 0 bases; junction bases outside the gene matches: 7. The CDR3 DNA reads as TGTGCCAGCAGCGAGGGACAGCTGATCTCTGGAAACACCATATATTTT. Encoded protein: CASSEGQLISGNTIYF.

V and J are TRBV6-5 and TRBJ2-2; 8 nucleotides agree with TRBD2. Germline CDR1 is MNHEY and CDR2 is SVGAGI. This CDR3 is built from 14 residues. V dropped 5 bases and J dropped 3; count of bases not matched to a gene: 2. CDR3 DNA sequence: TGTGCCAGCAGTACCGGGGGGGACACCGGGGAGCTGTTTTTT. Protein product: CASSTGGDTGELFF.

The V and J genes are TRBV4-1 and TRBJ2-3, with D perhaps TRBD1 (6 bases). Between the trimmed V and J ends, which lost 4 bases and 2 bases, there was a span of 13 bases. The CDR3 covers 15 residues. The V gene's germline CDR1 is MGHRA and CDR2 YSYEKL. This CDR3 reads CASSPRDTYTDTQYF. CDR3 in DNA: TGCGCCAGCAGCCCCCGGGACACCTACACAGATACGCAGTATTTT.

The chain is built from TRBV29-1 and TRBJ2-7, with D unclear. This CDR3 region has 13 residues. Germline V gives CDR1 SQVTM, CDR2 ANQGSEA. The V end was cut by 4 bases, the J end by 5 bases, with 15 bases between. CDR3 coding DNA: TGCAGCGTTGGTCACGGCAGGAAGGACGAGCAGTACTTC. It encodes CSVGHGRKDEQYF.

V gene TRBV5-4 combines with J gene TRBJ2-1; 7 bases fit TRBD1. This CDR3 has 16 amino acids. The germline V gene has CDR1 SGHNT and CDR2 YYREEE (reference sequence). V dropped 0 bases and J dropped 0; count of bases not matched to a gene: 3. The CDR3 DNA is TGTGCCAGCAGCTTGGGGGGACAGAGCTCCTACAATGAGCAGTTCTTC. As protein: CASSLGGQSSYNEQFF.

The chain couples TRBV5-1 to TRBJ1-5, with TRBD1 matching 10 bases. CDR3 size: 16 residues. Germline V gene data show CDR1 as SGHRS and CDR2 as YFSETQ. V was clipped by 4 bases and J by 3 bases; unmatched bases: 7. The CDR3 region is CASSPGTGVTNQPQHF. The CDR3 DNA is TGCGCCAGCAGCCCCGGGACAGGGGTTACCAATCAGCCCCAGCATTTT. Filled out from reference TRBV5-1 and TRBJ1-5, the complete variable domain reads KAGVTQTPRYLIKTRGQQVTLSCSPISGHRSVSWYQQTPGQGLQFLFEYFSETQRNKGNFPGRFSGRQFSNSRSEMNVSTLELGDSALYLCASSPGTGVTNQPQHFGDGTRLSIL.

The CDR3, as DNA: TGTGCCAGTAGTATGAGGGCTGATCACAGGGCCCACGAGCAGTACTTC. Translation: CASSMRADHRAHEQYF. The chain recombines TRBV19 with TRBJ2-7, with D possibly matching TRBD1 (6 bases). CDR3 length: 16 residues. Germline V lookup: CDR1 LNHDA, CDR2 SQIVND (reference sequence). V lost 3 bases and J lost 5, with 20 bases in between. The full variable domain, rest sourced from reference TRBV19 and TRBJ2-7, is DGGITQSPKYLFRKEGQNVTLSCEQNLNHDAMYWYRQDPGQGLRLIYYSQIVNDFQKGDIAEGYSVSREKKESFPLTVTSAQKNPTAFYLCASSMRADHRAHEQYFGPGTRLTVT.

CDR3 coding DNA: TGTGCCAGCAGCCAAGCGTCCGGTTTCTCTGGAAACACCATATATTTT. Translated, it gives CASSQASGFSGNTIYF. The rearrangement joins TRBV14 to TRBJ1-3; D remains unclear. V gave up 1 base and J gave up 0 bases, with 10 bases separating them. Looked up from germline, CDR1 is SGHDN and CDR2 is FVKESK. This CDR3 has 16 amino acids.

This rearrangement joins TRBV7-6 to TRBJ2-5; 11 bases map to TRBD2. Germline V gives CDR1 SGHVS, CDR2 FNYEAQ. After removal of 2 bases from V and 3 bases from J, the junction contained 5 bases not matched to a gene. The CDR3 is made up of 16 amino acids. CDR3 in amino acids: CASSLSASGGKETQYF. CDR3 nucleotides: TGTGCCAGCAGCTTATCGGCTAGCGGGGGGAAAGAGACCCAGTACTTC.

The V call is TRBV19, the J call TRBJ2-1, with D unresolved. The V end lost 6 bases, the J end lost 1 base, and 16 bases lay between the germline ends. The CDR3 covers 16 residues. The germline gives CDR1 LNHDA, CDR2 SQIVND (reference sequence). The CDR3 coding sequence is TGTGCCAGTAGCTCCCTTCGGGTTTGGTCCTACAATGAGCAGTTCTTC. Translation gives CASSSLRVWSYNEQFF.

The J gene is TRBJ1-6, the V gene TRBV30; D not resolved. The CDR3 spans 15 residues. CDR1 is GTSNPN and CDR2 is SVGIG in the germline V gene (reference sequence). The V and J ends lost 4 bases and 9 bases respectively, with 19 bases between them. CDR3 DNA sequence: TGTGCCTGGATTCAGCGGCGGGGTATGGGTTCACCCCTCCACTTT. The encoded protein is CAWIQRRGMGSPLHF.

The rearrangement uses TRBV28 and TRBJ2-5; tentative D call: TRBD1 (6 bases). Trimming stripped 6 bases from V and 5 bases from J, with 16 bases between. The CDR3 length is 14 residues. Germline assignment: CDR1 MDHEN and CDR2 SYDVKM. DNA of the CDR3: TGTGCCAGCAGAAACGCCGGGACATCGGAGACCCAGTACTTC. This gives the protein CASRNAGTSETQYF.

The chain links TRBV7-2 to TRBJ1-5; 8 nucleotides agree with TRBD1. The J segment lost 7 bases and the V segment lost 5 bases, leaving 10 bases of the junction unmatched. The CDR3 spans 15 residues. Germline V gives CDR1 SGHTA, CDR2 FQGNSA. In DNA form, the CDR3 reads TGTGCCAGCAGCCCAAGGACAGGGTTGGAGCAGCCCCAGCATTTT. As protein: CASSPRTGLEQPQHF.

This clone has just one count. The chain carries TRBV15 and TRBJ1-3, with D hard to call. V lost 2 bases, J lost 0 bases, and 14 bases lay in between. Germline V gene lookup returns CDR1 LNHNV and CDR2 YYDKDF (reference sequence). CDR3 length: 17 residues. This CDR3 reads CATSRPGGSSSGNTIYF. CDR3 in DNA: TGTGCCACCAGCAGACCTGGAGGGTCAAGCTCTGGAAACACCATATATTTT. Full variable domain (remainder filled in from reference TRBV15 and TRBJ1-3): DAMVIQNPRYQVTQFGKPVTLSCSQTLNHNVMYWYQQKSSQAPKLLFHYYDKDFNNEADTPDNFQSRRPNTSFCFLDIRSPGLGDTAMYLCATSRPGGSSSGNTIYFGEGSWLTVV.